The rows below give T cell receptor beta chains drawn from one sample of a study of vaccination effects on CD4 cells after COVID-19. Assay: immunoSEQ multiplex PCR; the TCRdb copy retains only in-frame clones and omits some. The data hold more than 35,000 clones, with approximately 82% observed a single time. No antigen has been identified for these receptors. Here the sequenced sample was CD4+ T cells from PBMCs cultured with HCoV-NL63 spike peptides, taken after COVID-19 vaccination. The receptor set was obtained from a human donor who received a COVID-19 vaccine. Some clones in this sample may be carry-over from other donors' samples. CDR3s include the opening cysteine and the closing phenylalanine or tryptophan. D genes are given only for firm matches. Clone size is stated in some rows and not others, as once, few, many or a class when expanded.

CDR3nt | CDR3aa | j_gene | abundance | v_gene | d_gene
TGTGCCAGCAGCTTTGGGGACGTTCGCCTCTCTGGAAACACCATATATTTT | CASSFGDVRLSGNTIYF | TRBJ1-3 | NA | TRBV11-2 | NA
TGTGCCAGCAGCCCCGGTGGGCCTGAAAAACTGTTTTTT | CASSPGGPEKLFF | TRBJ1-4 | NA | TRBV11-2 | NA
TGTGCCAGCTCACCAGCGGTAAGCACAGATACGCAGTATTTT | CASSPAVSTDTQYF | TRBJ2-3 | NA | TRBV18 | NA
TGTGCCAGCAGCTCAAGCGGGGAGACCCAGTACTTC | CASSSSGETQYF | TRBJ2-5 | NA | TRBV7-9 | NA
TGTGCCAGCAGCAACCGGGGGGCCGTGGTAGCAGATACGCAGTATTTT | CASSNRGAVVADTQYF | TRBJ2-3 | NA | TRBV7-2 | NA
TGTGCCAGCAGTTGGATGTCCACTGAAGCTTTCTTT | CASSWMSTEAFF | TRBJ1-1 | once | TRBV6-1 | NA
TGTGCCAGCAGGCCCAGGGGGGGTAGTCAAACTAATGAAAAACTGTTTTTT | CASRPRGGSQTNEKLFF | TRBJ1-4 | NA | TRBV27 | TRBD1
TGTGCCAGCAGCTCGTCTGTCGGTAAAGAAGCTTTCTTT | CASSSSVGKEAFF | TRBJ1-1 | NA | TRBV7-3 | NA
TGTGCCAGCAGCCAACGCGGACAGGGTGATGGCTACACCTTC | CASSQRGQGDGYTF | TRBJ1-2 | few | TRBV4-2 | TRBD1
TGTGCCAGCAGCTTGCGGGGGGGTACCAACAATGAGCAGTTCTTC | CASSLRGGTNNEQFF | TRBJ2-1 | NA | TRBV5-8 | TRBD2
TGTGCCAGTAGTCGCACTCTGGCGGGCCATCGGGATGAGCAGTTCTTC | CASSRTLAGHRDEQFF | TRBJ2-1 | NA | TRBV19 | NA
TGTGCCAGCAGCAGGTTAGACTCTGGAAACACCATATATTTT | CASSRLDSGNTIYF | TRBJ1-3 | NA | TRBV9 | NA
TGTGCCAGCAGTTACTCGGGACAGGTCGGCAATGAGCAGTTCTTC | CASSYSGQVGNEQFF | TRBJ2-1 | NA | TRBV6-6 | TRBD1
TGTGCCAGCAGGATCACGGGGAACACTGAAGCTTTCTTT | CASRITGNTEAFF | TRBJ1-1 | NA | TRBV6-6 | NA
TGCGCCAGCAGCTTGCTGGGGACAGGCCCCTTCCAAATGAACACTGAAGCTTTCTTT | CASSLLGTGPFQMNTEAFF | TRBJ1-1 | NA | TRBV5-1 | TRBD1
TGTGCCAGCAGCTCACGGGACAGTCCCTACAATGAGCAGTTCTTC | CASSSRDSPYNEQFF | TRBJ2-1 | NA | TRBV11-3 | TRBD1
TGTGCCAGCAGGGGACAGGGACTCTATGGCTACACCTTC | CASRGQGLYGYTF | TRBJ1-2 | few | TRBV6-5 | TRBD1
TGTGCCAGCAGCGTCGAGGGGCCAGGGGGGACCCAGTACTTC | CASSVEGPGGTQYF | TRBJ2-5 | NA | TRBV9 | TRBD1
TGTGCCAGCAGTTTGTCGGGAAACACTGAAGCTTTCTTT | CASSLSGNTEAFF | TRBJ1-1 | NA | TRBV12-3/TRBV12-4 | NA
TGCGCCAGCAGCTGGGACCGTAGCTCCTACAATGAGCAGTTCTTC | CASSWDRSSYNEQFF | TRBJ2-1 | NA | TRBV5-1 | NA
TGTGCCAGCAGCTTAGTGTCCGGCTATGGCTACACCTTC | CASSLVSGYGYTF | TRBJ1-2 | few | TRBV7-2 | NA
TGCGCCAGCAGCCTGCAGGGGATCTATGGCTACACCTTC | CASSLQGIYGYTF | TRBJ1-2 | NA | TRBV5-1 | NA
TGCGCCAGCAGATTAATGGGCTATGGCTACACCTTC | CASRLMGYGYTF | TRBJ1-2 | NA | TRBV10-2 | NA
TGTGCCAGCAGCCGGCGACAGGGTGGATCGGATGGCTACACCTTC | CASSRRQGGSDGYTF | TRBJ1-2 | NA | TRBV7-2 | TRBD1
TGTGCCAGCAGCATCGGGGGGGTCAACTATGGCTACACCTTC | CASSIGGVNYGYTF | TRBJ1-2 | NA | TRBV28 | NA
TGTGCCACCAGTGATTTGTTGAGAGGGGCGGGCACCGGGGAGCTGTTTTTT | CATSDLLRGAGTGELFF | TRBJ2-2 | NA | TRBV24-1 | NA
TGTGCCAGTAGTCGACAGGGGGAAGTGAACACTGAAGCTTTCTTT | CASSRQGEVNTEAFF | TRBJ1-1 | NA | TRBV19 | TRBD1
TGTGCCAGCAGTCCCGCCGGGACTAGCGGGGGTGGCACCGGGGAGCTGTTTTTT | CASSPAGTSGGGTGELFF | TRBJ2-2 | NA | TRBV2 | TRBD2
TGTGCCAGCAGCTTGCAAAGCACTGAAGCTTTCTTT | CASSLQSTEAFF | TRBJ1-1 | few | TRBV7-9 | NA
TGTGCCAGCAGCGACCGGACAGGGGGAGTTTATGGCTACACCTTC | CASSDRTGGVYGYTF | TRBJ1-2 | NA | TRBV11-1 | TRBD1
TGTGCCAGCAGCCCATTCCGGGAGGAGTACAATGAGCAGTTCTTC | CASSPFREEYNEQFF | TRBJ2-1 | NA | TRBV11-2 | TRBD2
TGTGCCAGCAGTTCTGGACAGGGGAGAGAGACCCAGTACTTC | CASSSGQGRETQYF | TRBJ2-5 | NA | TRBV28 | TRBD1
TGTGCCAGCAGTGAAGCTGGCGGGGGAGAGACCCAGTACTTC | CASSEAGGGETQYF | TRBJ2-5 | NA | TRBV2 | TRBD2
TGTGCCTGGAGTTTACTGGGGTTGGGCACAGATACGCAGTATTTT | CAWSLLGLGTDTQYF | TRBJ2-3 | NA | TRBV30 | NA
TGTGCCAGCAGCTTGTGGGGGTCAGATAATCAGCCCCAGCATTTT | CASSLWGSDNQPQHF | TRBJ1-5 | few | TRBV5-5 | NA
TGTGCCAGCAGTTCTTTACAGTTGAGGGGCTACACCTTC | CASSSLQLRGYTF | TRBJ1-2 | NA | TRBV27 | NA
TGTGCCACCAGTGGCGGTCGGCAGGGTGGCGCTGAAGCTTTCTTT | CATSGGRQGGAEAFF | TRBJ1-1 | NA | TRBV24-1 | NA
TGTGCCAGCAGCCCAAGACAGGATAAAGGGCCCCAGCATTTT | CASSPRQDKGPQHF | TRBJ1-5 | NA | TRBV3-1/TRBV3-2 | NA
TGCGCCAGCAGTCACCCGAAGCAGGGGAACCCTGGGGCCAACGTCCTGACTTTC | CASSHPKQGNPGANVLTF | TRBJ2-6 | NA | TRBV23-1 | NA
TGTGCCTCCCGACGAAATGAAAAACTGTTTTTT | CASRRNEKLFF | TRBJ1-4 | NA | TRBV19 | NA
TGTGCCAGCAGGAGGGGGCCACGGGGCGGCAGGGAGGGTGAGACCCAGTACTTC | CASRRGPRGGREGETQYF | TRBJ2-5 | NA | TRBV28 | NA
TGTGCCAGCAGTGTCCCTCCCATGGAGACCCAGTACTTC | CASSVPPMETQYF | TRBJ2-5 | NA | TRBV2 | NA